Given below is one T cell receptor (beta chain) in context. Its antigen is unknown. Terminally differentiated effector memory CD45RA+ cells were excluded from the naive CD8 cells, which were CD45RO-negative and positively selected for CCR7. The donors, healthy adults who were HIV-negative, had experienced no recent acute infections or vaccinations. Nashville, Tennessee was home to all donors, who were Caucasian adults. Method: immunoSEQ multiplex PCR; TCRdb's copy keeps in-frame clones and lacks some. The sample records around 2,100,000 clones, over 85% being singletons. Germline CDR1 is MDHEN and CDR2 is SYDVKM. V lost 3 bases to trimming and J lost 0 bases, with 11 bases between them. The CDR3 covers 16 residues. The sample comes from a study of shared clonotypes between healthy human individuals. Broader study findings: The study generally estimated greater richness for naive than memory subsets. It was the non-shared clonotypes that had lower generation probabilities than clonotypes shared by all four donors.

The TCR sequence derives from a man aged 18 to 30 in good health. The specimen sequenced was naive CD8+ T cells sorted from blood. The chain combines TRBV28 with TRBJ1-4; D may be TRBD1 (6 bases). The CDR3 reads CASSFYSGATNEKLFF. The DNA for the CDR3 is TGTGCCAGCAGTTTCTATTCAGGGGCAACTAATGAAAAACTGTTTTTT.